The 17 T cell receptor beta chains reported below all come from one sample, sequenced in a study of T cells in Graves' hyperthyroidism and ophthalmopathy. Amplified TCR beta CDR3 regions came from RNA transcripts. During a first-round RT-PCR of the TCR CDR3, the HTBI primer set was used. TCRdb passed the multiplex PCR reads through MiXCR, listing each CDR3 protein once. The table records more than 500,000 distinct CDR3 sequences, roughly 16% of them present only once. Sequencing was performed on blood. These receptor sequences come from a woman in her 30s with Graves' ophthalmopathy.

The V gene is TRBV7-6, the J gene TRBJ2-1; D gene uncertain. Germline loops: CDR1 SGHVS, CDR2 FNYEAQ. The CDR3 is 12 residues long. V was pared by 3 bases and J by 7 bases, with 7 bases between. In DNA form, the CDR3 reads TGTGCCAGCAGCTTGGATACGAATGAGCAGTTCTTC. Its translation is CASSLDTNEQFF. Using reference TRBV7-6 and TRBJ2-1 for the parts outside the CDR3, the full variable domain is GAGVSQSPRYKVTKRGQDVALRCDPISGHVSLYWYRQALGQGPEFLTYFNYEAQQDKSGLPNDRFSAERPEGSISTLTIQRTEQRDSAMYRCASSLDTNEQFFGPGTRLTVL.

The rearrangement joins TRBV6-4 to TRBJ2-2, with 8 nucleotides matching TRBD2. V lost 3 bases to trimming and J lost 7 bases; unmatched junction nucleotides: 1. Germline V CDR1 and CDR2: MRHNA, SNTAGT. The CDR3 has 13 residues. The CDR3 protein is CASSEREDGELFF. The CDR3 DNA reads TGTGCCAGCAGTGAGCGGGAGGACGGGGAGCTGTTTTTT.

This clonotype was recorded many times. This chain joins TRBV7-2 and TRBJ2-5; TRBD2 matches at 10 bases. Trimming cost V 5 bases and J 6 bases; bases outside gene matches: 12. CDR1 is SGHTA, CDR2 FQGNSA, per germline. The CDR3 totals 16 residues. CDR3 sequence (DNA): TGTGCCAGCAGCCCCCGGCAGCGGGAGGGCCGAAAGACCCAGTACTTC. Encoded protein: CASSPRQREGRKTQYF.

In this sample, this clonotype turned up many times. The chain carries TRBV20-1 and TRBJ2-1; 8 positions match TRBD2. The germline V gene has CDR1 DFQATT and CDR2 SNEGSKA (reference sequence). Trimming at V came to 3 bases and at J to 8 bases, leaving 9 bases not matched to a gene. This CDR3 contains 14 residues. CDR3 residues: CSARAREGIDEQFF. The CDR3 region has the DNA TGCAGTGCTAGGGCCCGGGAGGGCATTGATGAGCAGTTCTTC.

Details on this clonotype: A much larger clone is a single base away; this may be a read error. The CDR3 is CASSRDREHAQPRHF. The CDR3 DNA reads TGTGCCAGCAGCCGGGACAGGGAGCATGCTCAGCCCCGGCATTTT. The chain links TRBV27 to TRBJ1-5, with 9 bases identical to TRBD1. Germline CDR1 and CDR2: MNHEY and SMNVEV (reference sequence). The CDR3 loop spans 15 amino acids.

In regard to this clonotype: A much larger clone differs by one base, so this may be a read error. The gene calls are TRBV13 and TRBJ2-7; D gene unclear. Trimming left V 6 bases short and J 2 bases short, with 8 bases between. Germline V gives CDR1 PRHDT, CDR2 FYEKMQ (reference sequence). The length of the CDR3 is 12 residues. The chain's CDR3 is CASSGSPYEQYF. CDR3 in DNA: TGTGCCAGCAGTGGTAGCCCCTACGAGCAGTACTTC.

This clonotype was seen many times. This chain joins TRBV7-2 and TRBJ2-7, with a weak D call TRBD1 (6 bases). V was pared by 5 bases and J by 6 bases, with 14 bases between. Germline lookup yields CDR1 SGHTA and CDR2 FQGNSA. The CDR3 contains 13 residues. CDR3 bases: TGTGCCAGCAGCAGGACAGCAACCTGCGAGCAGTACTTC. Residues: CASSRTATCEQYF. The full variable domain, in which reference TRBV7-2 and TRBJ2-7 provide the parts outside the CDR3, is GAGVSQSPSNKVTEKGKDVELRCDPISGHTALYWYRQSLGQGLEFLIYFQGNSAPDKSGLPSDRFSAERTGGSVSTLTIQRTQQEDSAVYLCASSRTATCEQYFGPGTRLTVT.

This clonotype was observed many times. V is TRBV28 and J is TRBJ1-2; possibly TRBD1 for D (6 bases). Trimming pared 9 bases from V and 4 bases from J, leaving 21 bases between. Germline assignment: CDR1 MDHEN and CDR2 SYDVKM. This CDR3 region has 15 residues. Here the CDR3 reads CASRLSGGQAYGYTF. The CDR3 DNA sequence: TGTGCCAGTCGATTGTCGGGGGGCCAGGCCTATGGCTACACCTTC.

This clonotype has at least ten counts. The chain combines TRBV12-3 or TRBV12-4 with TRBJ2-7; D remains unclear. The V end lost 5 bases, the J end lost 7 bases, and 9 bases lay between the germline ends. This CDR3 region has 11 residues. The CDR3 nucleotides read TGTGCCAGCAGTCCCCACAGAGAGCAGTACTTC. Its protein is CASSPHREQYF.

This clonotype has a count of ten or more. V is TRBV2 and J is TRBJ2-7; D might be TRBD2 (6 bases). Trimming shortened V by 3 bases and J by 4 bases, and 10 bases separated the two germline ends. Germline CDR1 reads SNHLY; CDR2 reads FYNNEI. The CDR3 is 13 amino acids. CDR3: CASSEDYLYEQYF. DNA for the CDR3: TGTGCCAGCAGTGAGGACTACTTGTACGAGCAGTACTTC.

This clonotype was picked up many times. V gene TRBV6-1 combines with J gene TRBJ1-1; D is unresolved. V dropped 5 bases and J dropped 6 bases, with 13 bases sitting between them. From germline, CDR1 is MNHNS and CDR2 SASEGT. This CDR3 is built from 13 residues. Here the CDR3 reads CASSRGEPAEAFF. DNA for the CDR3: TGTGCCAGCAGTCGTGGGGAGCCGGCTGAAGCTTTCTTT.

This clonotype was picked up many times. The chain combines TRBV7-9 with TRBJ2-1; maybe TRBD2 (6 bases). Trimming pared 7 bases from V and 6 bases from J, leaving 16 bases between. The CDR3 totals 14 residues. CDR1 SEHNR and CDR2 FQNEAQ come from the germline V gene (reference sequence). The CDR3 protein is CASTLREKGNEQFF. The DNA of the CDR3 is TGTGCCAGCACGCTACGGGAGAAGGGCAATGAGCAGTTCTTC. Based on the CDR3 plus reference TRBV7-9 and TRBJ2-1, the full variable domain is DTGVSQNPRHKITKRGQNVTFRCDPISEHNRLYWYRQTLGQGPEFLTYFQNEAQLEKSRLLSDRFSAERPKGSFSTLEIQRTEQGDSAMYLCASTLREKGNEQFFGPGTRLTVL.

This clonotype was found many times. V is TRBV4-3 and J is TRBJ2-3, with D perhaps TRBD1 or TRBD2 (6 bases each). The CDR3 runs 16 residues. The germline V and J ends were trimmed by 0 bases and 3 bases, with 13 bases remaining between them. The germline V gene encodes CDR1 LGHNA and CDR2 YSLEER. CDR3 nucleotides: TGCGCCAGCAGCCAAGATGGAGGGGGTTGGACAGATACGCAGTATTTT. Translation gives CASSQDGGGWTDTQYF.

Concerning this clonotype: This may come from a read error, since a much larger clone is one base off. The chain couples TRBV19 to TRBJ1-1; weak D call: TRBD1 (5 bases). In germline, CDR1 is LNHDA, CDR2 SQIVND (reference sequence). This CDR3 has 16 residues. Trimming took 7 bases from V and 1 from J, leaving 19 bases between them. This chain's CDR3 is CASISDRKARNTEAFF. In DNA form, the CDR3 reads TGTGCCAGTATTAGCGACAGAAAGGCGAGGAACACTGAAGCTTTCTTT. Looking up the rest from reference TRBV19 and TRBJ1-1 gives the full variable domain: DGGITQSPKYLFRKEGQNVTLSCEQNLNHDAMYWYRQDPGQGLRLIYYSQIVNDFQKGDIAEGYSVSREKKESFPLTVTSAQKNPTAFYLCASISDRKARNTEAFFGQGTRLTVV.

Note on this clonotype: Germline and junction disagree at one end, which may indicate a read error. V gene TRBV5-1 combines with J gene TRBJ1-3; TRBD1 is a possible D gene (5 bases). The CDR3 is 16 amino acids. CDR1 and CDR2 (germline): SGHRS, YFSETQ. This CDR3 is CASSLNRLESGDTIYF. CDR3 nucleotide sequence: TGCGCCAGCAGCTTGAACAGGCTTGAGTCTGGAGACACCATATATTTT.

Many counts were recorded for this clonotype. The chain couples TRBV12-3 or TRBV12-4 to TRBJ2-2; D not certain. The CDR3 sequence is 12 residues long. The V gene lost 7 bases and the J gene lost 7 bases, with 10 bases spanning the gap. The CDR3 nucleotides are TGTGCCAGCACCCTCCTTAACGGGGAGCTGTTTTTT. It specifies CASTLLNGELFF.

This clonotype was recorded at least ten times. The chain recombines TRBV7-2 with TRBJ1-5, with 8 bases that match TRBD1. Germline CDR1 SGHTA, CDR2 FQGNSA. This CDR3 has 16 residues. The junction had 9 bases not matched to a gene; V was cut back by 1 base and J by 7 bases. The CDR3 coding sequence is TGTGCCAGCAGCTTAGAACCCGGACAGGGAAGGCAGCCCCAGCATTTT. Translated: CASSLEPGQGRQPQHF.